This TCR beta chain was sequenced in a study of T cells in Graves' hyperthyroidism and ophthalmopathy. CDR3 length: 14 residues. Trimming pared 6 bases from V and 5 bases from J, leaving 16 bases between. The germline gives CDR1 LGHNT, CDR2 FRNRAP. RNA transcripts gave rise to amplified TCR beta CDR3 regions. First-round RT-PCR targeting the TCR CDR3 was performed with the HTBI primer set. TCRdb re-called the multiplex PCR reads with MiXCR, one entry per CDR3 protein. The table records 400,000 to 500,000 distinct CDR3 sequences, approximately 14% of them present only once. This clonotype was recorded many times.

The gene calls are TRBV12-5 and TRBJ1-1, with D unresolved. Specimen: blood. The receptor was isolated from a woman aged 18-35 years with Graves' hyperthyroidism. The CDR3 sequence: CASGAQTRGTEAFF. DNA for the CDR3: TGTGCTAGTGGAGCCCAGACACGAGGAACTGAAGCTTTCTTT.